This TCR beta chain was recorded in a study of blood T cells in healthy people across ages. Whole-study results and caveats: Per million T cells, the diversity of TCR beta decreased roughly linearly as age advanced.

Germline values: CDR1 MNHEY, CDR2 SVGAGI. The CDR3 consists of 13 residues. Trimming took off 2 bases at V and 4 bases at J, with 9 bases between the two ends. Together with a sample-barcoded 5' primer, a J-beta primer mix was included in a second PCR lasting 7 to 11 cycles. From the 5' RACE reads, TCRdb called clonotypes with MiXCR, one entry per CDR3 protein. The sample contains around 1,000,000 distinct CDR3 sequences, around 27% of which appear only once. Isolated per sample were at least 6 million PBMCs. Points on this clonotype: Its target is unknown.

The data were also submitted as part of a second study, on T cells of mothers and their children. Per that study: The sample comes from fewer than 10 healthy Caucasian donors: mothers and children. Thymic selection shapes TCR recombination output in related pairs, and it does so similarly in unrelated pairs.

Sequencing was carried out using blood. The source of this sequence is a girl aged 2 to 10 in good health. The chain employs TRBV6-5 and TRBJ2-7; maybe TRBD1 (6 bases). The CDR3 DNA reads as TGTGCCAGCAGTTACGACAGGTTATACGAGCAGTACTTC. Its protein product is CASSYDRLYEQYF.